The 30 T cell receptor beta chains presented below share a single source sample, sequenced in a study of blood T cell repertoires in COVID-19. Clones were read by immunoSEQ multiplex PCR, and TCRdb kept only the in-frame ones, dropping some. Of about 240,000 clones listed, 82% were seen once; the top ten hold roughly 8.2%. Sequencing was carried out using peripheral blood. The source is a woman older than 75 with COVID-19, enrolled during active disease.

The chain combines TRBV5-1 with TRBJ1-6; 7 bases match TRBD1. CDR1 SGHRS and CDR2 YFSETQ come from the germline V gene. The CDR3 spans 13 residues. V shed 4 bases, J shed 7 bases, and the junction held 2 bases outside the gene matches. CDR3 nucleotides: TGCGCCAGCAGCGGGACAGAAAATTCACCCCTCCACTTT. It yields the protein CASSGTENSPLHF.

This clone was seen once. J is TRBJ2-1 and V is TRBV12-3 or TRBV12-4; D remains unclear. V was pared by 8 bases and J by 2 bases, with 10 bases between. CDR3 length: 13 residues. DNA for the CDR3: TGTGCCAGCGGCCCTCCGCCCTACAATGAGCAGTTCTTC. Translating it yields CASGPPPYNEQFF.

The chain links TRBV6-6 to TRBJ2-7; D not resolved. This CDR3 is 13 amino acids long. Germline CDR1 and CDR2: MNHNY and SVGAGI (reference sequence). Deletions cut 8 bases from V and 0 bases from J, with 11 bases between. CDR3 region: CASSGWNSYEQYF. CDR3 DNA sequence: TGTGCCAGCTCCGGGTGGAACTCCTACGAGCAGTACTTC.

This chain uses TRBV5-5 with TRBJ1-5; D unresolved. Per the germline V gene, CDR1 is SGHKS and CDR2 is YYEKEE (reference sequence). The length of the CDR3 is 14 residues. Between the trimmed V and J ends, which lost 0 bases and 4 bases, there was a span of 8 bases. The CDR3 here is CASSLVSQNQPQHF. CDR3 sequence (DNA): TGTGCCAGCAGCTTGGTGTCACAGAATCAGCCCCAGCATTTT.

This chain joins TRBV5-1 and TRBJ2-5; TRBD2 is a possible D gene (6 bases). Germline V CDR1 and CDR2: SGHRS, YFSETQ. This CDR3 region has 13 residues. The germline V and J ends were trimmed by 7 bases and 0 bases, with 10 bases remaining between them. CDR3 DNA: TGCGCCAGCGCCGGCGGGAACCAAGAGACCCAGTACTTC. Translated, it gives CASAGGNQETQYF.

This sequence joins TRBV27 and TRBJ2-2; 8 bases align to TRBD1. Trimming cost V 2 bases and J 1 base; bases outside gene matches: 9. Germline CDR1 is MNHEY and CDR2 is SMNVEV (reference sequence). There are 18 residues in the CDR3. The DNA for the CDR3 is TGTGCCAGCAGTTTAGCGTATCGGGGGACAGGGAACACCGGGGAGCTGTTTTTT. It yields the protein CASSLAYRGTGNTGELFF.

The chain links TRBV7-3 to TRBJ2-2; maybe TRBD2 (5 bases). V was pared by 3 bases and J by 7 bases, with 12 bases between. The CDR3 spans 14 residues. Germline CDR1 reads SGHTA; CDR2 reads FQGTGA. The CDR3 loop is CASSFTSSGGELFF. The CDR3 DNA reads TGTGCCAGCAGCTTCACTAGTTCAGGCGGGGAGCTGTTTTTT.

The genes are TRBV10-2 and TRBJ1-6; TRBD1 aligns across 11 bases. V shed 11 bases and J 6 bases; nucleotides not matched to a gene: 6. CDR1 is WSHSY and CDR2 is SAAADI in the germline V gene. The CDR3 is 14 residues long. The CDR3 protein is CAGSGTGGNSPLHF. Written as DNA, the CDR3 is TGCGCCGGTTCCGGGACAGGGGGTAATTCACCCCTCCACTTT.

The chain combines TRBV28 with TRBJ2-5; D may be TRBD2 (7 bases). In germline, CDR1 is MDHEN, CDR2 SYDVKM. Trimming left V 3 bases short and J 4 bases short, with 9 bases between. The CDR3 runs to 13 residues. The CDR3 DNA is TGTGCCAGCAGTTTTGGGGGGGCAGAGACCCAGTACTTC. Protein: CASSFGGAETQYF.

This sequence joins TRBV30 and TRBJ1-2, with 9 bases identical to TRBD1. This CDR3 is 13 amino acids long. Germline V gene sequence: CDR1 GTSNPN, CDR2 SVGIG (reference sequence). Trimming took 1 base from V and 6 from J; bases not matched to a gene: 3. Here the CDR3 DNA reads TGTGCCTGGAGTGCACAGGGGGCTCATGGCTACACCTTC. Translating it yields CAWSAQGAHGYTF.

The chain employs TRBV28 and TRBJ2-3, with 8 nucleotides matching TRBD2. V shed 3 bases, J shed 0 bases, and the junction held 2 bases outside the gene matches. Germline lookup yields CDR1 MDHEN and CDR2 SYDVKM. CDR3 length: 15 amino acids. The CDR3 DNA reads as TGTGCCAGCAGTTTCAGCGGGGGTAGCACAGATACGCAGTATTTT. It yields the protein CASSFSGGSTDTQYF.

The chain recombines TRBV6-5 with TRBJ2-7, with a possible D match to TRBD2 (6 bases). The V end lost 2 bases, the J end lost 3 bases, and 11 bases lay between the germline ends. The V gene's germline CDR1 is MNHEY and CDR2 SVGAGI. The CDR3 contains 14 residues. The CDR3 reads CASSYKGGHYEQYF. The CDR3 region has the DNA TGTGCCAGCAGTTACAAGGGAGGACACTACGAGCAGTACTTC.

This chain uses TRBV6-2 or TRBV6-3 with TRBJ2-7; D gene uncertain. The CDR3 has 12 amino acids. Between the trimmed V and J ends, which lost 4 bases and 1 base, there was a span of 5 bases. Germline assignment: CDR1 MNHEY and CDR2 SVGEGT. DNA for the CDR3: TGTGCCAGCAGTTTCCCTTCCTACGAGCAGTACTTC. Its protein product is CASSFPSYEQYF.

This sequence joins TRBV5-6 and TRBJ2-7, with D possibly matching TRBD1 (5 bases). V was clipped by 4 bases and J by 3 bases, with 23 bases between them. CDR3 length: 17 residues. Germline V gene lookup returns CDR1 SGHDT and CDR2 YYEEEE. The DNA for the CDR3 is TGTGCCAGCAGCCCCACGGCCGCAGGGAAGTTAGGCTACGAGCAGTACTTC. Protein sequence: CASSPTAAGKLGYEQYF. The entire variable domain, with the rest obtained from reference TRBV5-6 and TRBJ2-7, is as follows: DAGVTQSPTHLIKTRGQQVTLRCSPKSGHDTVSWYQQALGQGPQFIFQYYEEEERQRGNFPDRFSGHQFPNYSSELNVNALLLGDSALYLCASSPTAAGKLGYEQYFGPGTRLTVT.

The chain employs TRBV6-5 and TRBJ1-1; perhaps TRBD1 as D (6 bases). V lost 6 bases and J lost 5, with 16 bases in between. The CDR3 is made up of 14 amino acids. CDR1 is MNHEY and CDR2 is SVGAGI in the germline V gene. Here the CDR3 reads CASRQQGEGTEAFF. CDR3 in DNA: TGTGCCAGCAGGCAACAGGGTGAGGGAACTGAAGCTTTCTTT.

The V call is TRBV30, the J call TRBJ2-3; TRBD1 is a possible D gene (6 bases). V was shortened by 5 bases and J by 6 bases, with 12 bases between the two germline ends. The germline CDR1 and CDR2 sequences are GTSNPN and SVGIG (reference sequence). This CDR3 contains 12 residues. Written as DNA, the CDR3 is TGTGCCTGGGGGAACAGGGTGGATACGCAGTATTTT. Translated, it gives CAWGNRVDTQYF.

The chain joins TRBV30 to TRBJ1-2; TRBD1 aligns across 11 bases. Germline loops: CDR1 GTSNPN, CDR2 SVGIG (reference sequence). The junction had 8 bases not matched to a gene; V was cut back by 1 base and J by 4 bases. The CDR3 extends over 16 amino acids. The CDR3 bases are TGTGCCTGGAGTGCCCTGGACAGGGGGCGCATCTATGGCTACACCTTC. This gives the protein CAWSALDRGRIYGYTF.

This chain uses TRBV11-2 with TRBJ1-3; TRBD1 agrees at 7 bases. The germline V gene encodes CDR1 SGHAT and CDR2 FQNNGV. Unmatched junction bases numbered 5, after V lost 2 bases and J lost 4 bases. CDR3 length equals 15 residues. This CDR3 is CASSLMTGRGNTIYF. CDR3 coding DNA: TGTGCCAGCAGCTTAATGACAGGGAGAGGAAACACCATATATTTT.

This chain connects TRBV19 to TRBJ2-5, with 9 bases matching TRBD2. The CDR3 extends over 14 amino acids. The germline gives CDR1 LNHDA, CDR2 SQIVND (reference sequence). V trimming: 4 bases; J trimming: 5 bases; junction bases outside the gene matches: 5. CDR3 nucleotides: TGTGCCAGTAGTAGCGGCGGGAGGGACGAGACCCAGTACTTC. This gives the protein CASSSGGRDETQYF.

On this clone itself: Other DNA sequences in this specimen translate into the identical CDR3. The chain has TRBV18 and TRBJ1-2, with 8 bases lining up with TRBD1. The germline V gene encodes CDR1 KGHSH and CDR2 LQKENI. Trimming removed 1 base from V and 6 bases from J; junction bases left unmatched: 1. The CDR3 has 13 residues. The CDR3: CASSPLQGDGYTF. As DNA, the CDR3 is TGTGCCAGCTCACCACTACAGGGGGATGGCTACACCTTC.

This clone was detected a few times. The chain employs TRBV25-1 and TRBJ2-4, with D tentatively TRBD1 (5 bases). The V end lost 3 bases, the J end lost 1 base, and 7 bases lay between the germline ends. Germline loops: CDR1 MGHDK, CDR2 SYGVNS. This CDR3 spans 14 amino acids. CDR3 sequence (DNA): TGTGCCAGCAGTGATTCAGGGGCCAAAAACATTCAGTACTTC. Translation gives CASSDSGAKNIQYF. Complete variable domain (other parts from reference TRBV25-1 and TRBJ2-4): EADIYQTPRYLVIGTGKKITLECSQTMGHDKMYWYQQDPGMELHLIHYSYGVNSTEKGDLSSESTVSRIRTEHFPLTLESARPSHTSQYLCASSDSGAKNIQYFGAGTRLSVL.

The CDR3 here is CASRLGASTDTQYF. The CDR3 DNA follows: TGTGCCAGCCGACTGGGGGCCTCCACAGATACGCAGTATTTT. The V call is TRBV19, the J call TRBJ2-3, with D possibly matching TRBD1 (6 bases). Germline V gene data show CDR1 as LNHDA and CDR2 as SQIVND (reference sequence). The germline V and J ends were trimmed by 9 bases and 2 bases, with 15 bases remaining between them. The CDR3 runs to 14 residues. The full variable domain, its missing parts supplied by reference TRBV19 and TRBJ2-3, is DGGITQSPKYLFRKEGQNVTLSCEQNLNHDAMYWYRQDPGQGLRLIYYSQIVNDFQKGDIAEGYSVSREKKESFPLTVTSAQKNPTAFYLCASRLGASTDTQYFGPGTRLTVL.

The chain has TRBV2 and TRBJ2-7, with D possibly matching TRBD1 (6 bases). Germline V gene data show CDR1 as SNHLY and CDR2 as FYNNEI. The V and J ends lost 2 bases and 11 bases respectively, with 19 bases between them. This CDR3 region has 14 residues. The CDR3 region has the DNA TGTGCCAGCAGTGAACAATACAGGGAATCACGGGAGTACTTC. Protein: CASSEQYRESREYF. The full variable domain, rest sourced from reference TRBV2 and TRBJ2-7, is EPEVTQTPSHQVTQMGQEVILRCVPISNHLYFYWYRQILGQKVEFLVSFYNNEISEKSEIFDDQFSVERPDGSNFTLKIRSTKLEDSAMYFCASSEQYRESREYFGPGTRLTVT.

This rearrangement joins TRBV19 to TRBJ1-2, with D hard to call. The CDR3 extends over 13 amino acids. Germline V gives CDR1 LNHDA, CDR2 SQIVND (reference sequence). The V and J ends lost 7 bases and 3 bases respectively, with 12 bases between them. CDR3 residues: CASTAQMYYGYTF. CDR3 nucleotides: TGTGCCAGTACCGCACAGATGTACTATGGCTACACCTTC.

The chain combines TRBV7-2 with TRBJ1-1; D gene ambiguous. Trimming cost V 5 bases and J 1 base, with 14 bases left between them. This CDR3 comprises 15 residues. CDR1 and CDR2 from the germline V gene are SGHTA and FQGNSA. The CDR3 protein is CASSHPTGGNTEAFF. The CDR3, as DNA: TGTGCCAGCAGCCATCCCACCGGTGGGAACACTGAAGCTTTCTTT.

The gene calls are TRBV30 and TRBJ1-6; possible D gene TRBD1, 5 bases. Germline loops: CDR1 GTSNPN, CDR2 SVGIG (reference sequence). Trimming left V 1 base short and J 7 bases short, with 11 bases between. CDR3 length: 14 amino acids. The CDR3 loop is CAWSGGQENSPLHF. Written as DNA, the CDR3 is TGTGCCTGGAGTGGGGGCCAGGAAAATTCACCCCTCCACTTT.

The gene calls are TRBV27 and TRBJ1-5, with 9 positions matching TRBD1. The CDR3 sequence is 15 residues long. The V gene end was trimmed by 8 bases and the J gene end by 4 bases; junction bases not matched to a gene: 9. Germline assignment: CDR1 MNHEY and CDR2 SMNVEV (reference sequence). The CDR3 region is CASCPRTGVNQPQHF. The CDR3 region has the DNA TGTGCCAGCTGTCCACGGACAGGGGTTAATCAGCCCCAGCATTTT.

The chain employs TRBV5-4 and TRBJ1-3; no definite D call. Between the trimmed V and J ends, which lost 4 bases and 3 bases, there was a span of 8 bases. Looked up from germline, CDR1 is SGHNT and CDR2 is YYREEE (reference sequence). CDR3 length: 13 residues. CDR3 DNA: TGTGCCAGCAGCGCGGGGATTGGAAACACCATATATTTT. Its translation is CASSAGIGNTIYF.

J is TRBJ1-5 and V is TRBV7-2, with D possibly TRBD1 on 6 matching bases. Trimming took 5 bases from V and 5 from J, leaving 13 bases between them. Germline CDR1 is SGHTA and CDR2 is FQGNSA. The CDR3 consists of 14 residues. The CDR3 here is CASSGRQDYQPQHF. The CDR3 DNA follows: TGTGCCAGCAGCGGCCGACAGGATTATCAGCCCCAGCATTTT.

This chain joins TRBV30 and TRBJ2-2; 9 bases line up with TRBD2. Trimming took 4 bases from V and 1 from J; bases not matched to a gene: 1. CDR1 is GTSNPN, CDR2 SVGIG, per germline (reference sequence). The CDR3 is 14 amino acids. CDR3 amino acids: CAWKTSGNTGELFF. The CDR3 nucleotides read TGTGCCTGGAAGACTAGCGGGAACACCGGGGAGCTGTTTTTT.